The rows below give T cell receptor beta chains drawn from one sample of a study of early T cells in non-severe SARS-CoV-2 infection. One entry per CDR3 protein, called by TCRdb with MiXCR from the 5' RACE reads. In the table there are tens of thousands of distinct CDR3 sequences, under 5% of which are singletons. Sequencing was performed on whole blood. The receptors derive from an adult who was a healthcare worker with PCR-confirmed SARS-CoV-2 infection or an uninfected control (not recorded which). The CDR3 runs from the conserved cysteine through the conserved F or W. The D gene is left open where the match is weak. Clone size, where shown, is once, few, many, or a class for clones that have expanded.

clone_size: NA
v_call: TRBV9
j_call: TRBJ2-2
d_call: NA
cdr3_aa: CASSAKNTGELFF
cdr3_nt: TGTGCCAGCAGCGCTAAAAACACCGGGGAGCTGTTTTTT

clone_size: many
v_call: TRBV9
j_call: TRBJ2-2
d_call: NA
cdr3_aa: CASSVGGWSTGELFF
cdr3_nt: TGTGCCAGCAGCGTAGGGGGGTGGAGCACCGGGGAGCTGTTTTTT

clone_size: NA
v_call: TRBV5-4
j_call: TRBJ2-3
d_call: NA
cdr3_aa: CASSQAWDTQYF
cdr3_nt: TGTGCCAGCAGCCAGGCTTGGGATACGCAGTATTTT

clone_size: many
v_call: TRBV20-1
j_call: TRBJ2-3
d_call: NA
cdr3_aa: CSVQRATDTQYF
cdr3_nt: TGCAGTGTACAGCGGGCCACAGATACGCAGTATTTT

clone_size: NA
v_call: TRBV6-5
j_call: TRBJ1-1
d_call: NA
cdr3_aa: CASSYIGGTEAFF
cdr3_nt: TGTGCCAGCAGTTATATAGGGGGCACTGAAGCTTTCTTT

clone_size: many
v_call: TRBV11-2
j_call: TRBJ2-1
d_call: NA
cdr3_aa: CASVSWNEQFF
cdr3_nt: TGTGCCAGCGTTAGTTGGAATGAGCAGTTCTTC

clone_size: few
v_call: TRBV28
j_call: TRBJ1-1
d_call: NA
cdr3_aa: CASKTPFGGENTEAFF
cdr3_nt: TGTGCCAGCAAAACCCCATTCGGGGGAGAGAACACTGAAGCTTTCTTT

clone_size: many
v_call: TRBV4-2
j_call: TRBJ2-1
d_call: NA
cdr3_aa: CASSQDWGSSGNEQFF
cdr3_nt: TGTGCCAGCAGCCAAGATTGGGGGAGTTCGGGCAATGAGCAGTTCTTC

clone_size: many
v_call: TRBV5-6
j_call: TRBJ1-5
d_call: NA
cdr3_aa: CASSVTNSNQPQHF
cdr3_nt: TGTGCCAGCAGCGTAACAAATAGCAATCAGCCCCAGCATTTT

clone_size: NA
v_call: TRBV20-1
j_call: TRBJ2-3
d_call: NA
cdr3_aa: CSANRDLSTDTQYF
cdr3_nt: TGCAGTGCTAACAGGGATCTGAGCACAGATACGCAGTATTTT

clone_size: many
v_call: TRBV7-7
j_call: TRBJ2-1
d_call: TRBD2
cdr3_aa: CASSPSGSSYNEQFF
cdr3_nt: TGTGCTAGCAGCCCTAGCGGGAGCTCCTACAATGAGCAGTTCTTC

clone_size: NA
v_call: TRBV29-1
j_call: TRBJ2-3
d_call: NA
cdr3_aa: CSLMTGIADTQYF
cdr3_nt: TGCAGCCTTATGACCGGGATTGCGGATACGCAGTATTTT

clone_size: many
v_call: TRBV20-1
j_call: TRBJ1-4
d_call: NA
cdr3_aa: CSARGVGHSFGGEKLFF
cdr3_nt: TGCAGTGCTAGGGGGGTCGGGCACAGCTTCGGTGGTGAAAAACTGTTTTTT

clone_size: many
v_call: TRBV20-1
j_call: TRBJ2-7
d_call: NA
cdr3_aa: CSASRTDEQYF
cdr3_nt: TGCAGTGCTAGCAGGACGGACGAGCAGTACTTC

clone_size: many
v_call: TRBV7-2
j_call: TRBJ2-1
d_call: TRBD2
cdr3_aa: CASSLLAGGAYNEQFF
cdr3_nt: TGTGCCAGCAGCTTACTGGCGGGAGGGGCCTACAATGAGCAGTTCTTC

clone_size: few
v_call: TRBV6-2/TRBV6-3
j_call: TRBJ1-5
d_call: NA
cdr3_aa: CASSYGQENQPQHF
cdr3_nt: TGTGCCAGCAGTTACGGTCAAGAGAATCAGCCCCAGCATTTT

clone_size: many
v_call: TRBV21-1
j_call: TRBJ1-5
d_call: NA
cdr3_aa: CASSSGDLPYNQPQHF
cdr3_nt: TGTGCCAGCAGCAGTGGCGACCTCCCATACAATCAGCCCCAGCATTTT

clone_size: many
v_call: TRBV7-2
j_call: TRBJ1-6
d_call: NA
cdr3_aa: CASSLGFRSPLHF
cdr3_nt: TGTGCCAGCAGCTTAGGTTTTCGTTCACCCCTCCACTTT

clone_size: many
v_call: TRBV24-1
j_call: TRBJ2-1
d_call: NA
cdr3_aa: CATSDSVAYEQFF
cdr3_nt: TGTGCCACCAGTGATAGCGTGGCATATGAGCAGTTCTTC

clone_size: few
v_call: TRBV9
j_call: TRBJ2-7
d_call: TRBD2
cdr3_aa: CASSVDAGGLREQYF
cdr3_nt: TGTGCCAGCAGCGTAGACGCGGGAGGGCTGCGTGAGCAGTACTTC

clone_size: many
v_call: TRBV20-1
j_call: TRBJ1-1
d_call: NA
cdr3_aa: CSASDGRIEAFF
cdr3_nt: TGCAGTGCTAGCGATGGACGGATTGAAGCTTTCTTT

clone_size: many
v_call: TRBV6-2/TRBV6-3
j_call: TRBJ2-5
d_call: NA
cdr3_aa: CASSYPRGYQETQYF
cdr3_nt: TGTGCCAGCAGTTACCCCCGCGGGTACCAAGAGACCCAGTACTTC

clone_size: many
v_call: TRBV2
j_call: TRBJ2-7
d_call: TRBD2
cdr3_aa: CASSSGTSRAEQYF
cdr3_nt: TGTGCCAGCAGCTCCGGGACTAGTCGTGCCGAGCAGTACTTC

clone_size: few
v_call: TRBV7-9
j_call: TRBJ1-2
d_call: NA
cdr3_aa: CASSLAGTNYGYTF
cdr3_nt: TGTGCCAGCAGCTTAGCCGGGACTAACTATGGCTACACCTTC

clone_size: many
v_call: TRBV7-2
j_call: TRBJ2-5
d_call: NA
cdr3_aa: CASSLAHRGGGETQYF
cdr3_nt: TGTGCCAGCAGCTTAGCCCACAGGGGCGGGGGGGAGACCCAGTACTTC

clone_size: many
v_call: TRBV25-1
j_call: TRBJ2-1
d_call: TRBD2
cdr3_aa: CASSELGTSGRNEQFF
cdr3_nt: TGTGCCAGCAGTGAATTGGGGACTAGCGGCCGCAATGAGCAGTTCTTC

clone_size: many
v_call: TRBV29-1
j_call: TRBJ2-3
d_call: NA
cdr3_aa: CSVEDPTSSTDTQYF
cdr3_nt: TGCAGCGTTGAAGATCCCACGTCAAGCACAGATACGCAGTATTTT

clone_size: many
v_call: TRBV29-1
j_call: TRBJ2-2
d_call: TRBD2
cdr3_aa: CSVGPGGAPGTGELFF
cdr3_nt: TGCAGCGTTGGACCCGGGGGGGCGCCCGGCACCGGGGAGCTGTTTTTT

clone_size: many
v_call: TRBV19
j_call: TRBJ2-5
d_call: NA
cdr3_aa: CASSPIGLLGETQYF
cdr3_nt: TGTGCCAGTAGCCCCATCGGGCTCCTGGGAGAGACCCAGTACTTC

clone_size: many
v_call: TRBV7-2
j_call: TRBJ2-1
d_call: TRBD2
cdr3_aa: CASSLAAGGFNEQFF
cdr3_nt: TGTGCCAGCAGCTTAGCTGCGGGAGGATTCAATGAGCAGTTCTTC

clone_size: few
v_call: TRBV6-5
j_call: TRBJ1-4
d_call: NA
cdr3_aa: CASSYNGNEKLFF
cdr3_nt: TGTGCCAGCAGTTACAACGGGAATGAAAAACTGTTTTTT

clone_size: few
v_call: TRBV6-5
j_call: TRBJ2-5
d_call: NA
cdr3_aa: CASSILGTQETQYF
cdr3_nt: TGTGCCAGTTCTATTCTAGGAACCCAAGAGACCCAGTACTTC

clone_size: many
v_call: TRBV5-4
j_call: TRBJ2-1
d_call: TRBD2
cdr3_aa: CASSLAGAAGANEQFF
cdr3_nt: TGTGCCAGCAGCTTGGCCGGGGCGGCGGGAGCGAATGAGCAGTTCTTC

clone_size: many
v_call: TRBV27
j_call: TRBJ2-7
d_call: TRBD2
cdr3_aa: CASSLLLAPWEQYF
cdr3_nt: TGTGCCAGCAGTTTATTACTAGCGCCCTGGGAGCAGTACTTC

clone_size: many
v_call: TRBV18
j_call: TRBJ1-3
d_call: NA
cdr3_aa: CASSADRNSGNTIYF
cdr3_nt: TGTGCCAGCTCAGCCGACAGAAACTCTGGAAACACCATATATTTT

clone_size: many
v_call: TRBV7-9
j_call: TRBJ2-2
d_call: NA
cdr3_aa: CASSFDWDTGELFF
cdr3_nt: TGTGCCAGCAGCTTCGATTGGGACACCGGGGAGCTGTTTTTT

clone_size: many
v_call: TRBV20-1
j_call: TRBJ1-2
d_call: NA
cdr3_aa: CSASPTTNYGYTF
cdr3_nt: TGCAGTGCTAGCCCCACGACTAACTATGGCTACACCTTC

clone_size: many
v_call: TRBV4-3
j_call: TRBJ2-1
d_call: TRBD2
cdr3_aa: CASSQDSSLAVYNEQFF
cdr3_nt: TGCGCCAGCAGCCAAGATTCGTCCCTAGCGGTGTACAATGAGCAGTTCTTC

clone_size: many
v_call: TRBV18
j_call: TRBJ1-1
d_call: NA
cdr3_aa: CASSSDRNTEAFF
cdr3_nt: TGTGCCAGCTCATCGGACAGGAACACTGAAGCTTTCTTT

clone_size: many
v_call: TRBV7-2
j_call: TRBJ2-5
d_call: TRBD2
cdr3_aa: CASSLDSQRESVQYF
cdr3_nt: TGTGCCAGCAGCTTAGATAGTCAGCGGGAATCCGTCCAGTACTTC

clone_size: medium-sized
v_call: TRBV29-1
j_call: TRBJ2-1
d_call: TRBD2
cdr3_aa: CSVRLAAYNEQFF
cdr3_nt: TGCAGCGTTCGACTAGCGGCATACAATGAGCAGTTCTTC

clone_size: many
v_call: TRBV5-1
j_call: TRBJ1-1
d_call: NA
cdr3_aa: CASSLGAARQDTEAFF
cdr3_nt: TGCGCCAGCAGCTTGGGTGCAGCCCGGCAGGACACTGAAGCTTTCTTT

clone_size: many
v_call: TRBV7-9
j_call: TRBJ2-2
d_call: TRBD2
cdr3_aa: CASSSTSGYTGELFF
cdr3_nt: TGTGCCAGCAGCTCGACTAGCGGGTACACCGGGGAGCTGTTTTTT

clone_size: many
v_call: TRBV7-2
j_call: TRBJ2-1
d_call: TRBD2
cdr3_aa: CASSLRTSGSYNEQFF
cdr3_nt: TGTGCCAGCAGCCTGAGGACTAGCGGGAGCTACAATGAGCAGTTCTTC

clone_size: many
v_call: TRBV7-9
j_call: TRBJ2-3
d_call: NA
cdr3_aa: CASSFSGTDTQYF
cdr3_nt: TGTGCCAGCAGCTTCTCGGGGACAGATACGCAGTATTTT

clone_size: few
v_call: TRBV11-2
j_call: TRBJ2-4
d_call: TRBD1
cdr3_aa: CASSLERGLSKNIQYF
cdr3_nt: TGTGCCAGCAGCTTAGAAAGGGGGCTGAGCAAAAACATTCAGTACTTC

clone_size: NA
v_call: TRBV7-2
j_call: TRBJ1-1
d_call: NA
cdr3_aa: CASSYGQGNTEAFF
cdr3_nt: TGTGCCAGCAGCTACGGGCAGGGGAACACTGAAGCTTTCTTT

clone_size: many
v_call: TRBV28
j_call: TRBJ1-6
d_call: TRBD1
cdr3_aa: CASRGQGAPPLHF
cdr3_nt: TGTGCCAGCAGGGGACAGGGGGCTCCACCCCTCCATTTT